This TCR beta chain was observed in a study of T cells in Graves' hyperthyroidism and ophthalmopathy (dated by TCRdb to the late 2010s). Regarding the complete study: Peripheral blood was collected at initial diagnosis, before any treatment. To identify distinguishing TCR V-J signatures, a discovery cohort of 95 to 100 patients was used, comprising 43 with Graves' ophthalmopathy and approximately 58 with stable Graves' hyperthyroidism. Whether ophthalmopathy could be predicted prospectively was tested in an independent validation cohort made up of approximately 19 hyperthyroidism patients plus 17 patients who later progressed to ophthalmopathy. For training and testing, the 100 or so patients in the discovery cohort were randomly divided in a 7:3 ratio. Thyroid tissue and blood T-cell repertoires from six Graves' hyperthyroidism patients were also compared in the study. Once sampling was done, hyperthyroidism patients were given methimazole at a starting dose of 30 mg daily, whereas ophthalmopathy patients were given high-dose intravenous methylprednisolone. The paper reports TCR Vbeta CDR3 sequencing of roughly 140 peripheral blood samples: some 44 ophthalmopathy, 75 to 80 hyperthyroidism and some 17 progressor patients.

This clonotype was picked up a small number of times. Its specific antigen is unknown. Per-base quality was not reported, and no clone a single base away is much larger than it. Clipping removes 3 bases from V and 1 base from J, with 9 as the unmatched junction base count. In the germline V gene, CDR1 corresponds to MDHEN and CDR2 to SYDVKM. From the cysteine up to the phenylalanine, the CDR3 has a length of 16 residues. Only the CDR3 portion is preserved as DNA: 48 bases, with reading frame beginning at the first base. Amplification of TCR beta CDR3 regions was carried out from RNA transcripts. A first-round RT-PCR of the TCR CDR3 used the HTBI primer set with the Qiagen OneStep RT-PCR kit. A second multiplex PCR round built the libraries, followed by size selection and purification. Libraries were sequenced paired-end with 100 bp reads on an Illumina HiSeq2000. In the source study's methods: Raw data were processed with SOAPnuke, discarding reads with adapters, uncalled bases, mean Phred below 15, or no exact constant-primer or identifier match. High-quality paired reads were merged using COPE v1.2.5, and each unique nucleotide sequence was defined as a clonotype. MiTCR v1.1 was used to align the clonotypes against IMGT TRBV, TRBD and TRBJ reference segments. The analysis included only V-J combinations with a frequency above 0.0001, which together covered around 99% of the repertoires. A TCS score was defined as the ratio between F50 (clonal expansion) and ExV (chaos), using BLOSUM62-based TCRdist between CDR3 peptides within each V-J. Welch's t-statistics and random forest reduced 500 to 650 V-J features to 13, which were used in a naive Bayes classifier (R e1071). Through fastp at Q25 and MiXCR, TCRdb rebuilt clones from the public reads, retaining in-frame beta chains. Rows are combined by CDR3 protein, so each entry shows the most common genes and DNA. Here the V and J calls rest on TCRdb's processing, not on the authors' analysis. The sample data list under 350,000 distinct CDR3 sequences, and around a sixth of these were observed just once. The ten largest make up around 50% of the sample.

Stable Graves' hyperthyroidism was defined as the absence of progression to ophthalmopathy over 18 months of follow-up. Hyperthyroidism patients were newly diagnosed, had a disease duration of under 2 months, and were aged 18 to 65 years. The study excluded patients with uncontrolled infections, other autoimmune diseases, pregnancy or lactation. Diagnoses were based on clinical symptoms, serum thyroxine and TRAb, thyroid ultrasound and orbital computed tomography. Ficoll-Paque density gradient centrifugation was used to isolate PBMCs from approximately 11 ml of fresh peripheral blood. Trizol reagent was used to extract total RNA, and RNA quality was then checked on an Agilent 2100 Bioanalyzer. Overall study outcomes, separate from this receptor: Blood samples also contained most of the expanded thyroid clonotypes (frequency above 0.001), which suggests that blood repertoires may reflect thyroid immune responses. During validation, the model predicted progression to ophthalmopathy a median of approximately 6.5 months ahead of onset, with just under 71% sensitivity and less than 85% specificity. No statistical method was used to fix the sample size in advance, and group allocation was not hidden from the investigators. Ophthalmopathy was separated from stable hyperthyroidism by a 13 V-J signature model, with over 85% sensitivity and about 84% specificity obtained in cross-validation and 80%/75% obtained in testing.

The sample consisted of blood. The chain joins TRBV28 to TRBJ2-7; 7 bases in the middle match TRBD1. The sequence was obtained from a woman between 50 and 59 years old with Graves' hyperthyroidism. Here the CDR3 is given as CASSFYSTGASYEQYF. The nucleotides are TGTGCCAGCAGTTTTTATTCCACAGGGGCTTCCTACGAGCAGTACTTC.